This T cell receptor (beta chain) was obtained from a study of Ad26.COV2.S vaccination and SARS-CoV-2 variants. Study summary: Ad26.COV2.S given intramuscularly, once or twice 56 days apart.

CDR3 length equals 13 residues. Germline V lookup: CDR1 LNHDA, CDR2 SQIVND (reference sequence). V was pared by 4 bases and J by 2 bases, with 6 bases between. The repertoire was sequenced with immunoSEQ multiplex PCR; TCRdb's copy has only in-frame clones and lacks some. The sample has about 240,000 clones, roughly 88% seen once; the top ten hold roughly 10%. Indicated treatment: about 20 received Ad26.COV2.S at low or high dose, single or two shots; about 5 received placebo; per-sample allocation not given. Collection of the samples took place on day 63 after the first injection of vaccine or placebo. In Boston, an adult donor aged 18-55 years took part. Notes on the study in general: Placebo recipients had lower spike-specific TCR breadth than vaccine recipients.

As for this clone: What it recognizes is unknown.

The sequence was collected from a person aged 18-60 years who received the Ad26.COV2.S COVID-19 vaccine or a placebo. The specimen comprised peripheral blood, sampled in a trial of Ad26.COV2.S vaccine versus placebo. V gene TRBV19 combines with J gene TRBJ2-1; the D is unclear. CDR3 bases: TGTGCCAGTAGTAAGGGTCCCTACAATGAGCAGTTCTTC. This sequence encodes CASSKGPYNEQFF. The full variable domain, in which reference TRBV19 and TRBJ2-1 provide the parts outside the CDR3, is DGGITQSPKYLFRKEGQNVTLSCEQNLNHDAMYWYRQDPGQGLRLIYYSQIVNDFQKGDIAEGYSVSREKKESFPLTVTSAQKNPTAFYLCASSKGPYNEQFFGPGTRLTVL.